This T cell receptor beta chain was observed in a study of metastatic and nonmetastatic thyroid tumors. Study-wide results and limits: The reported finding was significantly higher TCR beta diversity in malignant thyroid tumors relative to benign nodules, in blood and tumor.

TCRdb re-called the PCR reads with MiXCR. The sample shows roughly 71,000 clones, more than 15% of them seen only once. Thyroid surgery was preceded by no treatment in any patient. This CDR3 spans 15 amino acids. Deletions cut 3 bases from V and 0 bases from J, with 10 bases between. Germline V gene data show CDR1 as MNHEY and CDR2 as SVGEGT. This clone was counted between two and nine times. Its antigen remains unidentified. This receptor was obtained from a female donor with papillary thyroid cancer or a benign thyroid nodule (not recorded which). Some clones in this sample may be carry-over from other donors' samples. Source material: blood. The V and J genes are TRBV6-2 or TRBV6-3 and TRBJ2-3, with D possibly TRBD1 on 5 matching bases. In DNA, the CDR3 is TGTGCCAGCAGTTATACAGGAGCTAGCACAGATACGCAGTATTTT. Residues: CASSYTGASTDTQYF.